This T cell receptor beta chain stems from a study of tumor-infiltrating lymphocytes in oesophageal squamous cell carcinoma listed by TCRdb under 2016. This clonotype came up many times. Its recognized antigen is unknown. No clone much larger than this one lies a single base away; base qualities are absent. Trimming at the junction amounts to 2 bases on V and 5 bases on J, and the germline ends lie 9 bases apart. The CDR3 numbers 14 residues from cysteine through phenylalanine. Just the 42-base CDR3 DNA is kept, in frame starting at base 1. Taken from the germline V gene, the CDR1 and CDR2 loops are WSHSY and SAAADI. Library preparation used PCR. The sample was run on an Illumina HiSeq 2000. TCRdb trimmed public reads at Q25 via fastp, called clones via MiXCR and kept in-frame beta chains. Each entry merges the rows of one CDR3 protein and shows their most common DNA and genes. The sample contains about 14,000 distinct CDR3 sequences, about 50% of them found a single time. The ten biggest clones cover around 44% of the sample.

This sequence was found in a male donor with esophageal squamous cell carcinoma. The rearrangement combines TRBV10-2 with TRBJ2-2; matching of 6 bases hints at TRBD2 as the D gene. The sequenced sample consisted of blood. The bases are TGCGCCAGCAGTGAGGGCGGGATTACCGGGGAGCTGTTTTTT. Its amino acids are CASSEGGITGELFF.